Listed here are 3 T cell receptor beta chains from one sample, sequenced in a study of persistence of HIV-infected CD4 T cells. Stimulation used around 10 ug/mL lysate from CMV-infected fibroblasts. CD40L-negative CD69-negative CD45RO-high memory CD4+ T cells were sorted as populations depleted of antigen-responding cells. The libraries were made with immunoSEQ version 4 in survey mode. The method was immunoSEQ multiplex PCR; TCRdb's version includes in-frame clones alone and lacks a portion of them. The table has fewer than 40,000 clones, about four fifths seen once. These receptors lack a known antigen. The sample here was CD4+ T cells sorted from PBMCs after approximately 20-hour stimulation, taken from a patient who received antiretroviral therapy. These receptors were collected from an adult woman with HIV who was CMV-seropositive.

The chain couples TRBV9 to TRBJ1-1, with TRBD1 matching over 8 bases. V trimming: 3 bases; J trimming: 2 bases; junction bases outside the gene matches: 3. Germline assignment: CDR1 SGDLS and CDR2 YYNGEE. The CDR3 sequence is 14 residues long. The CDR3 reads CASSGDRGNTEAFF. The CDR3 nucleotides read TGTGCCAGCAGCGGTGACAGGGGAAACACTGAAGCTTTCTTT.

The gene calls are TRBV11-1 and TRBJ2-1; D is perhaps TRBD1 (7 bases). Per germline, CDR1 SGHAT and CDR2 FQDESV (reference sequence). This CDR3 region has 15 residues. The V gene lost 2 bases and the J gene lost 6 bases, with 14 bases spanning the gap. The CDR3 region has the DNA TGTGCCAGCAGCTTACCGAGACAGGGAGGCAATGAGCAGTTCTTC. This encodes CASSLPRQGGNEQFF.

This clone was detected once. This chain uses TRBV5-1 with TRBJ1-1; D is uncertain. Germline V lookup: CDR1 SGHRS, CDR2 YFSETQ. The CDR3 sequence is 15 residues long. V lost 5 bases and J 1 base, leaving 15 bases between the germline ends. The CDR3 is CASSSIGVGNTEAFF. The CDR3 DNA follows: TGCGCCAGCAGTTCGATTGGGGTAGGGAACACTGAAGCTTTCTTT. Filled out from reference TRBV5-1 and TRBJ1-1, the complete variable domain reads KAGVTQTPRYLIKTRGQQVTLSCSPISGHRSVSWYQQTPGQGLQFLFEYFSETQRNKGNFPGRFSGRQFSNSRSEMNVSTLELGDSALYLCASSSIGVGNTEAFFGQGTRLTVV.